What follows describes a single TCR beta chain. Its target is not known. The protocol was immunoSEQ multiplex PCR, while the TCRdb copy is restricted to in-frame clones and leaves out a portion. The sample gives 20,000 or so clones, just over 70% of which show up once; roughly 16% is in the top ten. This specimen belongs to a study of OX40 agonist ivuxolimab in advanced cancers. The CDR3 extends over 14 amino acids. Germline CDR1 SGHAT, CDR2 FQNNGV. Trimming removed 3 bases at V and 0 bases at J, with 9 bases between. Exclusion of a patient followed from autoimmune disease history or systemic immunosuppression. Points from the study as a whole: Low normalized T-cell clonal expansion was additionally recorded for some nonresponders. CD8+ T cells (on average) carried more expanded clones than CD4+ T cells. At 0.1 to 3.0 mg/kg and by week 6, clonal expansion occurred in CD4+ and CD8+ blood T cells.

V gene TRBV11-2 combines with J gene TRBJ2-7, with D perhaps matching TRBD1 (6 bases). The clonotype originates from an adult with an advanced solid tumor such as melanoma, head and neck, liver or kidney cancer. Sequencing used CD4+ or CD8+ T cells sorted from blood, obtained in a trial of the OX40 agonist ivuxolimab. DNA for the CDR3: TGTGCCAGCAGCTTGAGGGACACCTCCTACGAGCAGTACTTC. Translation: CASSLRDTSYEQYF.